The 13 T cell receptor beta chains given below trace back to one sample, sequenced in a study of blood T cell repertoires in COVID-19. Data came from immunoSEQ multiplex PCR; TCRdb stores just in-frame clones and leaves some out. This table holds about 170,000 clones, 86% found once. Source material: peripheral blood. These receptors came from a man between 65 and 80 years old with acute or convalescent COVID-19.

This clone was observed a single time. The chain uses TRBV19 and TRBJ1-5; the D gene is possibly TRBD1 (6 bases). The CDR3 is 13 amino acids. V was clipped by 8 bases and J by 2 bases, with 10 bases between them. Germline values: CDR1 LNHDA, CDR2 SQIVND (reference sequence). CDR3 residues: CASDRRGNQPQHF. DNA of the CDR3: TGTGCCAGTGACAGGCGGGGCAATCAGCCCCAGCATTTT.

The V call is TRBV7-6, the J call TRBJ2-6; 8 bases line up with TRBD1. V shed 4 bases, J shed 0 bases, and the junction held 5 bases outside the gene matches. CDR1 and CDR2 from the germline V gene are SGHVS and FNYEAQ. The CDR3 is 17 amino acids. The CDR3 DNA follows: TGTGCCAGCAGCTCCGGACAGGGTAGCTCTGGGGCCAACGTCCTGACTTTC. Its protein product is CASSSGQGSSGANVLTF. Drawing the rest from reference TRBV7-6 and TRBJ2-6, the complete variable domain is GAGVSQSPRYKVTKRGQDVALRCDPISGHVSLYWYRQALGQGPEFLTYFNYEAQQDKSGLPNDRFSAERPEGSISTLTIQRTEQRDSAMYRCASSSGQGSSGANVLTFGAGSRLTVL.

V usage is TRBV5-4 and J usage is TRBJ1-2; D possibly corresponds to TRBD1 (6 bases). CDR1 and CDR2 (germline): SGHNT, YYREEE (reference sequence). CDR3 length: 12 residues. Trimming took 3 bases from V and 5 from J, leaving 8 bases between them. The CDR3 region has the DNA TGTGCCAGCAGCTCACAGGGTTATGGCTACACCTTC. Its protein is CASSSQGYGYTF.

The chain uses TRBV16 and TRBJ2-5, with a possible D match to TRBD1 (6 bases). The CDR3 runs to 13 residues. V lost 4 bases and J 5 bases, leaving 11 bases between the germline ends. Germline V gene sequence: CDR1 KGHSY, CDR2 FQNENV. CDR3 in DNA: TGTGCCAGCAGCCCTGGTGGGGGCGAGACCCAGTACTTC. Translated, it gives CASSPGGGETQYF.

The chain combines TRBV2 with TRBJ2-1; 11 positions agree with TRBD2. The germline V gene has CDR1 SNHLY and CDR2 FYNNEI. Trimming at V came to 6 bases and at J to 2 bases, leaving 0 bases not matched to a gene. The CDR3 runs 14 residues. The CDR3 coding sequence is TGTGCCAGCAGACTAGCGGGAGCCTACAATGAGCAGTTCTTC. Its protein product is CASRLAGAYNEQFF.

The table lists this clone with a few counts. V gene TRBV24-1 combines with J gene TRBJ1-2; D is undetermined. The CDR3 extends over 13 amino acids. Trimming pared 5 bases from V and 6 bases from J, leaving 12 bases between. Germline V gene sequence: CDR1 KGHDR, CDR2 SFDVKD. CDR3 loop: CATSVTGMDGYTF. The CDR3, as DNA: TGTGCCACCAGTGTCACGGGGATGGATGGCTACACCTTC.

V gene TRBV7-3 combines with J gene TRBJ2-1; TRBD2 matches 9 bases. The V gene end was trimmed by 0 bases and the J gene end by 2 bases; junction bases not matched to a gene: 2. The length of the CDR3 is 16 residues. Germline assignment: CDR1 SGHTA and CDR2 FQGTGA. The CDR3 DNA reads TGTGCCAGCAGCTTAACCCAGCGGGGGGCCTACAATGAGCAGTTCTTC. Its translation: CASSLTQRGAYNEQFF.

V is TRBV7-3 and J is TRBJ2-6; 7 positions agree with TRBD1. The CDR3 has 15 amino acids. Germline V gene data show CDR1 as SGHTA and CDR2 as FQGTGA. V was clipped by 5 bases and J by 2 bases; unmatched bases: 3. The DNA for the CDR3 is TGTGCCAGCAGCACAGGGGATCCTGGGGCCAACGTCCTGACTTTC. As protein: CASSTGDPGANVLTF. Combining the CDR3 with reference TRBV7-3 and TRBJ2-6 gives the whole variable domain GAGVSQTPSNKVTEKGKYVELRCDPISGHTALYWYRQSLGQGPEFLIYFQGTGAADDSGLPNDRFFAVRPEGSVSTLKIQRTERGDSAVYLCASSTGDPGANVLTFGAGSRLTVL.

V usage is TRBV6-1 and J usage is TRBJ2-7; D is undetermined. Trimming took 1 base from V and 3 from J, leaving 10 bases between them. From germline, CDR1 is MNHNS and CDR2 SASEGT. There are 14 residues in the CDR3. The CDR3 bases are TGTGCCAGCAGTGAAGATCCAGGAAACTACGAGCAGTACTTC. As protein: CASSEDPGNYEQYF.

The genes are TRBV21-1 and TRBJ2-2; no DNA check was done on the table's D call, TRBD1. TRBV21-1 is classified as a pseudogene. The CDR3 covers 14 residues. The CDR3 region is CASLDSHNTGELFF. CDR3 DNA sequence: TGTGCCAGCTTAGACAGCCACAACACCGGGGAGCTGTTTTTT.

This clone was observed a few times. The chain links TRBV29-1 to TRBJ1-5, with D hard to call. Germline CDR1 reads SQVTM; CDR2 reads ANQGSEA. V lost 4 bases and J 0 bases, leaving 10 bases between the germline ends. CDR3 length: 14 residues. As DNA, the CDR3 is TGCAGCGTTGCGGCAGGCTTTAGCAATCAGCCCCAGCATTTT. Its protein product is CSVAAGFSNQPQHF.

The chain is built from TRBV30 and TRBJ1-3; D not resolved. Germline assignment: CDR1 GTSNPN and CDR2 SVGIG (reference sequence). Trimming stripped 4 bases from V and 0 bases from J, with 10 bases between. CDR3 length equals 14 residues. CDR3 region: CAWNKKSSGNTIYF. CDR3 nucleotides: TGTGCCTGGAATAAAAAGAGCTCTGGAAACACCATATATTTT.

The CDR3 DNA sequence: TGCGCCAGCAGCTTTACGGGACTAGCGGGAGGGCCTGACACCGGGGAGCTGTTTTTT. Protein sequence: CASSFTGLAGGPDTGELFF. The chain links TRBV5-1 to TRBJ2-2; 16 nucleotides line up with TRBD2. V was clipped by 2 bases and J by 3 bases; unmatched bases: 7. The CDR3 is 19 amino acids. CDR1 SGHRS and CDR2 YFSETQ come from the germline V gene.